The rows below give T cell receptor beta chains drawn from one sample of a study of T cell responses to AZD1222 COVID-19 vaccine. Method: immunoSEQ multiplex PCR; TCRdb's copy keeps in-frame clones and lacks some. This table holds roughly 150,000 clones, about 85% found once. The source material was peripheral blood, sampled after recovery from COVID-19. These receptors all come from an adult who had recovered from COVID-19. CDR3s include the opening cysteine and the closing phenylalanine or tryptophan. The D gene is left open where the match is weak. Rows give clone size only sometimes, using once, few, many, or a class for an expanded clone.

len: 11
j_gene: TRBJ2-1
v_gene: TRBV20-1
abundance: once
d_gene: -
CDR3nt: TGCAGTGCAACTACTAGCAATGAGCAGTTCTTC
CDR3aa: CSATTSNEQFF

len: 16
j_gene: TRBJ1-2
v_gene: TRBV11-2
abundance: once
d_gene: -
CDR3nt: TGTGCCAGCAGCTCCACTCGCCTGAGGGCTTACTATGGCTACACCTTC
CDR3aa: CASSSTRLRAYYGYTF

len: 13
j_gene: TRBJ2-3
v_gene: TRBV9
abundance: few
d_gene: -
CDR3nt: TGTGCCAGCAGCGTCCAGGGGTCAGATACGCAGTATTTT
CDR3aa: CASSVQGSDTQYF

len: 13
j_gene: TRBJ1-5
v_gene: TRBV7-2
abundance: -
d_gene: TRBD1
CDR3nt: TGTGCCAGCAGTCGGGACAGGGGCCAGCCCCAGCATTTT
CDR3aa: CASSRDRGQPQHF

len: 14
j_gene: TRBJ1-1
v_gene: TRBV2
abundance: once
d_gene: -
CDR3nt: TGTGCCAGCAAATTTGACTTTAAGGACACTGAAGCTTTCTTT
CDR3aa: CASKFDFKDTEAFF

len: 15
j_gene: TRBJ1-1
v_gene: TRBV5-1
abundance: -
d_gene: -
CDR3nt: TGCGCCAGCAGCTATACCACAAACACAGGCACTGAAGCTTTCTTT
CDR3aa: CASSYTTNTGTEAFF

len: 16
j_gene: TRBJ2-1
v_gene: TRBV12-5
abundance: -
d_gene: TRBD2
CDR3nt: TGTGCTAGTGGTTTGTCGGGGGGGCTCTCCTACAATGAGCAGTTCTTC
CDR3aa: CASGLSGGLSYNEQFF

len: 13
j_gene: TRBJ1-3
v_gene: TRBV5-1
abundance: -
d_gene: -
CDR3nt: TGCGCCAGCAGCGCGGTGGACGGAAACACCATATATTTT
CDR3aa: CASSAVDGNTIYF

len: 15
j_gene: TRBJ1-6
v_gene: TRBV10-3
abundance: -
d_gene: TRBD1
CDR3nt: TGTGCCATCAGTGATCCAGGACAGGTCCCGTCACCCCTCCACTTT
CDR3aa: CAISDPGQVPSPLHF

len: 15
j_gene: TRBJ1-6
v_gene: TRBV9
abundance: -
d_gene: TRBD1
CDR3nt: TGTGCCAGCACCCTGGGACAGGGCGGTAATTCACCCCTCCACTTT
CDR3aa: CASTLGQGGNSPLHF

len: 15
j_gene: TRBJ2-3
v_gene: TRBV9
abundance: -
d_gene: -
CDR3nt: TGTGCCAGCTCCGGATATGGGTTCCCCACAGATACGCAGTATTTT
CDR3aa: CASSGYGFPTDTQYF

len: 13
j_gene: TRBJ2-7
v_gene: TRBV5-6
abundance: -
d_gene: -
CDR3nt: TGTGCCAGCAGCTTGATTCCCGTTTACGAGCAGTACTTC
CDR3aa: CASSLIPVYEQYF

len: 13
j_gene: TRBJ2-3
v_gene: TRBV2
abundance: -
d_gene: -
CDR3nt: TGTGCCAGCAGTGACCAGAGCACAGATACGCAGTATTTT
CDR3aa: CASSDQSTDTQYF

len: 18
j_gene: TRBJ1-3
v_gene: TRBV5-1
abundance: -
d_gene: -
CDR3nt: TGCGCCAGCAGCTCGGGGGTCTCTTTAAGGTACTCTGGAAACACCATATATTTT
CDR3aa: CASSSGVSLRYSGNTIYF

len: 13
j_gene: TRBJ1-1
v_gene: TRBV7-2
abundance: -
d_gene: -
CDR3nt: TGTGCCAGCAGCTTAATTCAGAACACTGAAGCTTTCTTT
CDR3aa: CASSLIQNTEAFF

len: 13
j_gene: TRBJ2-5
v_gene: TRBV12-3/TRBV12-4
abundance: -
d_gene: -
CDR3nt: TGTGCCAGCAGTTTGGGGATGGAAGAGACCCAGTACTTC
CDR3aa: CASSLGMEETQYF

len: 16
j_gene: TRBJ2-3
v_gene: TRBV28
abundance: -
d_gene: -
CDR3nt: TGTGCCAGTCAACCCCAGGGGAGGCCTAGCACAGATACGCAGTATTTT
CDR3aa: CASQPQGRPSTDTQYF

len: 18
j_gene: TRBJ1-1
v_gene: TRBV7-9
abundance: -
d_gene: TRBD1
CDR3nt: TGTGCCAGCAGCTTAGTCGGGACAGGCCTCTGGGGGAACACTGAAGCTTTCTTT
CDR3aa: CASSLVGTGLWGNTEAFF

len: 14
j_gene: TRBJ1-4
v_gene: TRBV6-5
abundance: -
d_gene: -
CDR3nt: TGTGCCAGCAGCCGAGGGTCTGGGAATGAAAAACTGTTTTTT
CDR3aa: CASSRGSGNEKLFF

len: 13
j_gene: TRBJ2-5
v_gene: TRBV13
abundance: few
d_gene: -
CDR3nt: TGTGCCAGCAGCCTAGGGAGGTTGCAGACCCAGTACTTC
CDR3aa: CASSLGRLQTQYF

len: 13
j_gene: TRBJ1-5
v_gene: TRBV29-1
abundance: -
d_gene: -
CDR3nt: TGCAGCGTCGATTCAGGGGGCAATCAGCCCCAGCATTTT
CDR3aa: CSVDSGGNQPQHF

len: 17
j_gene: TRBJ1-6
v_gene: TRBV4-2
abundance: -
d_gene: TRBD1
CDR3nt: TGTGCCAGCAGCCAAGATGGGCAGGCCAGGGGGGATTCACCCCTCCACTTT
CDR3aa: CASSQDGQARGDSPLHF

len: 12
j_gene: TRBJ1-2
v_gene: TRBV29-1
abundance: -
d_gene: TRBD1
CDR3nt: TGCAGCGTCTCCGGACAGGGCTATGGCTACACCTTC
CDR3aa: CSVSGQGYGYTF

len: 12
j_gene: TRBJ1-5
v_gene: TRBV7-2
abundance: -
d_gene: -
CDR3nt: TGTGCCAGCTATAGGGTACGGCAGCCCCAGCATTTT
CDR3aa: CASYRVRQPQHF

len: 14
j_gene: TRBJ1-2
v_gene: TRBV28
abundance: -
d_gene: -
CDR3nt: TGTGCCAGCAGTCCCGGTAGCTCAAGCTATGGCTACACCTTC
CDR3aa: CASSPGSSSYGYTF

len: 12
j_gene: TRBJ1-1
v_gene: TRBV5-8
abundance: -
d_gene: -
CDR3nt: TGTGCCAGCAGCTTGGTGGACAGAGCGGCTTTCTTT
CDR3aa: CASSLVDRAAFF

len: 16
j_gene: TRBJ2-1
v_gene: TRBV7-2
abundance: -
d_gene: -
CDR3nt: TGTGCCAGCAGCTTAGATATCCCAGGCCCTAACAATGAGCAGTTCTTC
CDR3aa: CASSLDIPGPNNEQFF

len: 14
j_gene: TRBJ1-1
v_gene: TRBV18
abundance: -
d_gene: -
CDR3nt: TGTGCCAGCTCACTATCGACAGAGAACACTGAAGCTTTCTTT
CDR3aa: CASSLSTENTEAFF

len: 18
j_gene: TRBJ2-6
v_gene: TRBV7-9
abundance: -
d_gene: -
CDR3nt: TGTGCCTGTTCCGGGGAGAAGGGACATGCGATAGCGGCCAACGTCCTGACTTTC
CDR3aa: CACSGEKGHAIAANVLTF

len: 13
j_gene: TRBJ2-7
v_gene: TRBV6-6
abundance: once
d_gene: TRBD1
CDR3nt: TGTGCCAGCAGTCAGGACAGGGACTACGAGCAGTACTTC
CDR3aa: CASSQDRDYEQYF

len: 15
j_gene: TRBJ2-2
v_gene: TRBV9
abundance: -
d_gene: -
CDR3nt: TGTGCCAGCAGCGTACGTAGTACAGGGCCCGGGGAGCTGTTTTTT
CDR3aa: CASSVRSTGPGELFF

len: 14
j_gene: TRBJ1-3
v_gene: TRBV5-1
abundance: -
d_gene: -
CDR3nt: TGCGCCAGCAGCTCACAGGGCGCTGGAAACACCATATATTTT
CDR3aa: CASSSQGAGNTIYF

len: 15
j_gene: TRBJ1-3
v_gene: TRBV29-1
abundance: -
d_gene: -
CDR3nt: TGCAGCGCCCACTCAATTGGGCCCTCTGGAAACACCATATATTTT
CDR3aa: CSAHSIGPSGNTIYF

len: 15
j_gene: TRBJ1-4
v_gene: TRBV5-6
abundance: -
d_gene: -
CDR3nt: TGTGCCAGCAGCTTGATCAGCGGGGGTTATGAAAAACTGTTTTTT
CDR3aa: CASSLISGGYEKLFF

len: 17
j_gene: TRBJ2-3
v_gene: TRBV5-1
abundance: -
d_gene: TRBD2
CDR3nt: TGCGCCAGCAGCTTGGGACTAGCGGGAGGCCTCGGGGATACGCAGTATTTT
CDR3aa: CASSLGLAGGLGDTQYF

len: 13
j_gene: TRBJ1-1
v_gene: TRBV15
abundance: -
d_gene: -
CDR3nt: TGTGCCACCAGCAGAGATATGAACACTGAAGCTTTCTTT
CDR3aa: CATSRDMNTEAFF